The clone carrying this T cell receptor beta chain was observed a handful of times. Library construction involved attaching unique molecular identifiers to individual cDNA molecules, which allowed quantitative, reproducible TCR counting. Per the original data handling: The number of TCRs in each sample had a median of approximately 93,000 and spanned about 23,224 to 700,000. MiXCR, run by TCRdb on the 5' RACE reads, gives a single entry per CDR3 protein. The V and J calls shown here were made by TCRdb, not taken from the authors' results. This sample carries approximately 81,000 distinct CDR3 sequences, 6.5% to 8.5% of them seen once, and the ten largest clones take approximately 2.1%. The CDR3 totals 15 residues. Losses at the gene ends were 2 bases for V and 0 bases for J; bases not matched to a gene: 2. The V gene's germline CDR1 is MNHEY and CDR2 SMNVEV (reference sequence). It was unfractionated whole blood from which total RNA was extracted.

The sample belongs to a study of human T cells and chemical hapten exposure. This chain joins TRBV27 and TRBJ2-5; 8 nucleotides match TRBD2. This sequence originates from a male donor in good health. The CDR3 nucleotides read TGTGCCAGCAGTTTAACGGGAGGGGACCAAGAGACCCAGTACTTC. As protein: CASSLTGGDQETQYF.